Here is one T cell receptor beta chain with its context. V lost 4 bases, J lost 5 bases, and 15 bases lay in between. This CDR3 region has 13 residues. Germline CDR1 is SQVTM and CDR2 is ANQGSEA. This table comes from immunoSEQ multiplex PCR, and its TCRdb copy is limited to in-frame clones, with some not included. The table lists around 42,000 clones, about 90% of them singletons. The record originates from a study of blood T cell repertoires in COVID-19. The chain recombines TRBV29-1 with TRBJ2-7; D perhaps matches TRBD1 (5 bases). The specimen sequenced was peripheral blood. This receptor was obtained from a middle-aged man with active COVID-19. The CDR3 DNA reads as TGCAGCGTTGGTTTGGGGATGGGGCACGAGCAGTACTTC. It is translated as CSVGLGMGHEQYF.